A selection of T cell receptor beta chains follows, all from one sample in a study of graft-versus-host responses after intestinal transplantation. The assay was immunoSEQ multiplex PCR, and TCRdb's table has in-frame clones only and misses some. Here the sample spans about 25,000 clones, approximately 94% being singletons. Specimen: PBMCs, collected 156 days after intestinal transplant. The receptors were sampled from a human patient who received an intestinal transplant, so some T cells may come from the graft donor. CDR3s include the opening cysteine and the closing phenylalanine or tryptophan. D genes are given only for firm matches. Clone size is given for some rows only: seen once, a few or many times, or a class if the clone is expanded.

TRBV30	TRBJ2-5	.	.	TGTGCCTGGAGTGTAGTTTTCCAAGAGACCCAGTACTTC	CAWSVVFQETQYF
TRBV7-9	TRBJ2-6	.	.	TGTGCCAGCTTTAAGGATGGGGCCAACGTCCTGACTTTC	CASFKDGANVLTF
TRBV28	TRBJ2-3	TRBD2	.	TGTGCCAGCAGTTTCGAACCAGGGACTAGGGGCCCAGATACGCAGTATTTT	CASSFEPGTRGPDTQYF
TRBV30	TRBJ1-1	.	.	TGTGCCTGGAGTGGCCCCTACACTGAAGCTTTCTTT	CAWSGPYTEAFF
TRBV28	TRBJ1-1	.	.	TGTGCCAGCAGAACAGGGCAACGCACTGAAGCTTTCTTT	CASRTGQRTEAFF
TRBV4-1	TRBJ2-7	TRBD2	.	TGCGCCAGCAGCCAACGGGTAGCGGGGGCGATCTCCTACGAGCAGTACTTC	CASSQRVAGAISYEQYF
TRBV14	TRBJ2-1	.	.	TGTGCCAGCAGCCAAGATGATTGGGTTGAGCAGTTCTTC	CASSQDDWVEQFF
TRBV11-2	TRBJ2-7	TRBD2	.	TGTGCCAGCAGCTTAGCAACTAGGACTAGCGGGGACTACGAGCAGTACTTC	CASSLATRTSGDYEQYF
TRBV2	TRBJ2-5	.	.	TGTGCCAGCAAGGGGGAAGAGACCCAGTACTTC	CASKGEETQYF
TRBV27	TRBJ2-7	TRBD1	.	TGTGCCAGCAGTTTATCGTCGACAGGGGATTACGAGCAGTACTTC	CASSLSSTGDYEQYF
TRBV4-1	TRBJ2-5	.	.	TGCGCCAGCAGCCCGGGACGGGGGAGGGAGACCCAGTACTTC	CASSPGRGRETQYF
TRBV5-6	TRBJ2-2	.	.	TGTGCCAGCAGCTTGGGGCCCGGGGAGCTGTTTTTT	CASSLGPGELFF
TRBV5-1	TRBJ1-5	.	.	TGCGCCAGCAGCCGACAGCCCCAGCATTTT	CASSRQPQHF
TRBV5-1	TRBJ2-3	TRBD2	.	TGCGCCAGTACTAGCGGGAGCACAGATACGCAGTATTTT	CASTSGSTDTQYF
TRBV19	TRBJ1-2	.	few	TGTGCCAGTGGACAAGGTTTAAACTATGGCTACACCTTC	CASGQGLNYGYTF
TRBV6-5	TRBJ1-1	.	.	TGTGCCAGCCTGGAGGAGCTGGTGAACACTGAAGCTTTCTTT	CASLEELVNTEAFF
TRBV4-1	TRBJ1-2	.	.	TGCGCCAGCAGCCTTGACAGTAGGTATGGCTACACCTTC	CASSLDSRYGYTF
TRBV7-8	TRBJ1-5	.	.	TGTGCCAGCAGCTTAAACAGGGATCAGCCCCAGCATTTT	CASSLNRDQPQHF
TRBV9	TRBJ1-4	.	.	TGTGCCAGCAGCGTAGTCGGGTCCTTTAATGAAAAACTGTTTTTT	CASSVVGSFNEKLFF
TRBV30	TRBJ2-3	TRBD2	.	TGTGCCTGGAGTGTACTAGCGTTGGATACGCAGTATTTT	CAWSVLALDTQYF
TRBV2	TRBJ2-7	.	.	TGTGCCACAAATCCGATCTCCTACGAGCAGTACTTC	CATNPISYEQYF
TRBV6-1	TRBJ2-7	.	.	TGTGCCAGCAGGATGCAGGGCCTCTACGAGCAGTACTTC	CASRMQGLYEQYF
TRBV6-5	TRBJ1-5	TRBD1	.	TGTGCCAGCACCAAAAGACACAGGGGGCAACAGCCCCAGCATTTT	CASTKRHRGQQPQHF
TRBV19	TRBJ1-1	.	.	TGTGCCAGTAGTACAGGGAAAGGGTTGAACACTGAAGCTTTCTTT	CASSTGKGLNTEAFF
TRBV13	TRBJ1-1	.	.	TGTGCCGTGGAGGGGCCGAACACTGAAGCTTTCTTT	CAVEGPNTEAFF
TRBV19	TRBJ2-1	.	.	TGTGCCAGTAGCCTGGGCGAGTTAATCTTCTACAATGAGCAGTTCTTC	CASSLGELIFYNEQFF
TRBV4-1	TRBJ2-7	.	.	TGCGCCAGCAGCCAAATAGGGGGGATGTACGAGCAGTACTTC	CASSQIGGMYEQYF
TRBV27	TRBJ2-7	TRBD2	.	TGTGCCAGCAGTCTCCAGGGCGGGGGGTCGGTCTCCGAGCAGTACTTC	CASSLQGGGSVSEQYF
TRBV5-6	TRBJ2-7	TRBD2	.	TGTGCCAGCAGCCCGTACGGGGGGTTGGGATACGAGCAGTACTTC	CASSPYGGLGYEQYF
TRBV7-3	TRBJ2-3	TRBD2	few	TGTGCCAGCAGCCCGGGACTAGTTTCGACAGATACGCAGTATTTT	CASSPGLVSTDTQYF
TRBV4-3	TRBJ1-4	.	.	TGCGCCAGCAGCCAAGATAGGGAAAAACTGTTTTTT	CASSQDREKLFF
TRBV28	TRBJ2-2	TRBD1	.	TGTGCCAGCAGGGGGACAGCCAACACCGGGGAGCTGTTTTTT	CASRGTANTGELFF
TRBV19	TRBJ2-1	TRBD1	.	TGTGCCAGTAGTATAAACAGGGGGCTCCACTACAATGAGCAGTTCTTC	CASSINRGLHYNEQFF
TRBV6-4	TRBJ1-2	TRBD1	.	TGTGCCAGCAGGCCATCAGGGGGCAGTGGCTATGGCTACACCTTC	CASRPSGGSGYGYTF
TRBV5-4	TRBJ1-1	TRBD1	.	TGTGCCAGCAGCTTGGCCTTTGGGACAGGAGACACTGAAGCTTTCTTT	CASSLAFGTGDTEAFF
TRBV4-1	TRBJ1-4	TRBD1	.	TGCGCCAGCAGCCCCTCTTCCGGGACAGCCGAAAAACTGTTTTTT	CASSPSSGTAEKLFF
TRBV15	TRBJ2-1	.	.	TGTGCCACCAGCAGAGAGGGGAATGAGCAGTTCTTC	CATSREGNEQFF
TRBV6-1	TRBJ1-6	TRBD1	.	TGTGCCAGCGGAGACAGGGATAATTCACCCCTCCACTTT	CASGDRDNSPLHF
TRBV5-4	TRBJ2-1	TRBD1	.	TGTGCCAGCAGCCACGGGACAGATAGCTACAATGAGCAGTTCTTC	CASSHGTDSYNEQFF
TRBV4-1	TRBJ1-1	.	.	TGCGCCAGCAGCCAACGAAGGGACACTGAAGCTTTCTTT	CASSQRRDTEAFF
TRBV7-8	TRBJ2-1	.	.	TGTGCCAGCAGCCCCCCGTGGGGGTACAATGAGCAGTTCTTC	CASSPPWGYNEQFF
TRBV6-5	TRBJ2-1	.	.	TGTGCCAGCAGAGCTTTCTTGGGATTGGACAATGAGCAGTTCTTC	CASRAFLGLDNEQFF
TRBV19	TRBJ2-2	TRBD1	once	TGTGCCAGCTTGAACAGGGGGCCGAACACCGGGGAGCTGTTTTTT	CASLNRGPNTGELFF
TRBV6-1	TRBJ2-4	TRBD1	few	TGTGCCAGCAGTGAAGCGACAGGGGGCGGAAACATTCAGTACTTC	CASSEATGGGNIQYF
TRBV6-6	TRBJ2-5	.	.	TGTGCCAGCAGTTACTCTAGGGGGACCCAATGGGAGACCCAGTACTTC	CASSYSRGTQWETQYF